This TCR beta chain comes out of a study of cytomegalovirus exposure and HLA in healthy donors. Whole-study results and caveats: The productive fraction for most TCR beta V segments was about 87% or about 30% in an earlier analysis. Some TCR beta chains (roughly 150 of them) were listed as cytomegalovirus-associated.

A multiplex PCR was run with 60 Vbeta primers and 13 Jbeta primers. Assay used: immunoSEQ multiplex PCR; TCRdb lists only in-frame clones, some missing. This sample has 90,000 to 120,000 clones, with 76% found just once. To note about this clone: What it binds is unknown.

Germline CDR1 reads LNHNV; CDR2 reads YYDKDF (reference sequence). This CDR3 comprises 14 residues. The trim removed 4 bases at V and 8 bases at J, leaving 7 bases unmatched. This clonotype was obtained from a young man in good health and CMV-seronegative. This sequence joins TRBV15 and TRBJ1-2; TRBD1 agrees at 10 bases. The material sequenced was PBMCs. In DNA form, the CDR3 reads TGTGCCACCAGCAAAACGACAGGGGGCGGGGGCTACACCTTC. Encoded protein: CATSKTTGGGGYTF.